This passage covers 17 T cell receptor beta chains from one sample sequenced in a study of cytomegalovirus exposure and HLA in healthy donors. PCR amplification relied on 60 Vbeta primers (plus 13 Jbeta primers). Assay: immunoSEQ multiplex PCR; the TCRdb copy retains only in-frame clones and omits some. The repertoire holds more than 95,000 clones, roughly 79% seen once, with roughly 1.5% in the top ten. The sequenced sample consisted of PBMCs. Receptor source: a woman in her late teens or twenties in good health and CMV-seronegative.

CDR3 region: CASSLAAEPPHGYTF. CDR3 bases: TGTGCCAGCAGCTTAGCTGCGGAACCCCCCCATGGCTACACCTTC. The chain couples TRBV7-6 to TRBJ1-2; D ambiguous. The CDR3 is 15 residues long. V was trimmed by 0 bases and J by 6 bases, leaving 14 bases between them. Germline V gene lookup returns CDR1 SGHVS and CDR2 FNYEAQ.

Comment on this clone: The junction departs from the called germline gene at one end, perhaps through a read error. The chain carries TRBV7-6 and TRBJ2-1, with D perhaps TRBD1 or TRBD2 (7 bases each). This CDR3 is 16 amino acids long. From germline, CDR1 is SGHVS and CDR2 FNYEAQ. For the CDR3, the DNA is TGTGCCAGCAGCCTAGCAGGGGGGGGCTCCTACAATGAGCAGTTCTTC. Amino acid sequence: CASSLAGGGSYNEQFF.

The CDR3 loop is CASSVGLAGYEQYF. CDR3 bases: TGTGCCAGCAGCGTAGGACTAGCGGGGTACGAGCAGTACTTC. The chain is built from TRBV9 and TRBJ2-7, with 11 bases fitting TRBD2. Trimming removed 0 bases from V and 4 bases from J; junction bases left unmatched: 0. Germline loops: CDR1 SGDLS, CDR2 YYNGEE. This CDR3 is built from 14 residues.

This rearrangement joins TRBV28 to TRBJ1-2; D is undetermined. Deletions cut 2 bases from V and 2 bases from J, with 9 bases between. This CDR3 has 14 amino acids. Germline CDR1 and CDR2: MDHEN and SYDVKM. The CDR3 sequence is CASSLKTRNYGYTF. CDR3 coding DNA: TGTGCCAGCAGTTTAAAGACTCGGAACTATGGCTACACCTTC.

This chain joins TRBV6-5 and TRBJ2-2, with 8 bases that match TRBD1. The CDR3 sequence is 13 residues long. Germline trimming cut 7 bases from V and 7 bases from J; bases unmatched to any gene: 5. Germline CDR1 MNHEY, CDR2 SVGAGI. The CDR3 bases are TGTGCCAGCATGCAGGGGGCTATCGGGGAGCTGTTTTTT. Amino acids: CASMQGAIGELFF.

On this clone: This sample includes further DNA sequences coding for the same CDR3. CDR3 in amino acids: CASSFGGGYNEQFF. The CDR3 DNA follows: TGTGCCAGCAGTTTCGGGGGTGGATACAATGAGCAGTTCTTC. V gene TRBV27 combines with J gene TRBJ2-1; maybe TRBD2 (6 bases). V lost 3 bases and J lost 4, with 10 bases in between. Looked up from germline, CDR1 is MNHEY and CDR2 is SMNVEV (reference sequence). The CDR3 contains 14 residues.

This clone appeared a few times. In DNA, the CDR3 is TGTGCCACTACAGGGACGGGTGAAAAACTGTTTTTT. It codes for CATTGTGEKLFF. The genes are TRBV10-3 and TRBJ1-4, with D perhaps matching TRBD1 (6 bases). In germline, CDR1 is ENHRY, CDR2 SYGVKD. The length of the CDR3 is 12 residues. V shed 10 bases and J shed 7 bases, with 13 bases lying between them.

The chain is built from TRBV19 and TRBJ2-7, with 12 positions matching TRBD1. The CDR3 totals 16 residues. Losses at the gene ends were 8 bases for V and 6 bases for J; bases not matched to a gene: 14. Per the germline V gene, CDR1 is LNHDA and CDR2 is SQIVND (reference sequence). The CDR3 DNA is TGTGCCAGTTCCACACCGGGACAGGGGGCGCCTGGCGAGCAGTACTTC. Its protein is CASSTPGQGAPGEQYF.

The V and J genes are TRBV5-1 and TRBJ1-6, with 7 bases lining up with TRBD1. This CDR3 spans 15 amino acids. Per germline, CDR1 SGHRS and CDR2 YFSETQ. The V and J ends lost 4 bases and 8 bases, in that order; junction bases with no gene match: 9. For the CDR3, the DNA is TGCGCCAGCAGCGAGTCCGGGCAGGGGGATTCACCCCTCCACTTT. Translated, it gives CASSESGQGDSPLHF.

The rearrangement links TRBV10-2 to TRBJ1-2, with D possibly TRBD1 on 5 matching bases. V was clipped by 0 bases and J by 7 bases, with 15 bases between them. Looked up from germline, CDR1 is WSHSY and CDR2 is SAAADI. This CDR3 is built from 15 residues. The CDR3 reads CASSESIRGGSGYTF. CDR3 sequence (DNA): TGCGCCAGCAGTGAGTCGATTAGGGGTGGCTCTGGCTACACCTTC.

The CDR3, as DNA: TGTGCCAGCAGCGCAGGGGGCCCGTATAATTCACCCCTCCACTTT. Amino acids: CASSAGGPYNSPLHF. The chain combines TRBV7-8 with TRBJ1-6; 8 bases align to TRBD1. CDR3 length equals 15 residues. Germline lookup yields CDR1 SGHVS and CDR2 FQNEAQ. With V trimmed by 5 bases and J by 4 bases, 4 bases remained unmatched.

Here the CDR3 reads CASSSLVDNTEAFF. The DNA of the CDR3 is TGCGCCAGCAGCTCCTTGGTAGATAACACTGAAGCTTTCTTT. The genes are TRBV5-1 and TRBJ1-1; D ambiguous. The germline CDR1 and CDR2 sequences are SGHRS and YFSETQ. V lost 3 bases and J 2 bases, leaving 11 bases between the germline ends. The CDR3 is made up of 14 amino acids. Full variable domain (remainder filled in from reference TRBV5-1 and TRBJ1-1): KAGVTQTPRYLIKTRGQQVTLSCSPISGHRSVSWYQQTPGQGLQFLFEYFSETQRNKGNFPGRFSGRQFSNSRSEMNVSTLELGDSALYLCASSSLVDNTEAFFGQGTRLTVV.

Turning to this clone: The sample has other DNA sequences that encode this CDR3 too. The V call is TRBV27, the J call TRBJ2-7; TRBD1 might be the D (6 bases). CDR1 is MNHEY and CDR2 is SMNVEV in the germline V gene (reference sequence). The CDR3 is 13 amino acids. The V end lost 6 bases, the J end lost 3 bases, and 12 bases lay between the germline ends. For the CDR3, the DNA is TGTGCCAGCAGCCTTACAGGGAACTACGAGCAGTACTTC. As protein: CASSLTGNYEQYF.

The V and J genes are TRBV5-1 and TRBJ1-2; 8 bases match TRBD1. With V trimmed by 1 base and J by 3 bases, 2 bases remained unmatched. The germline V gene has CDR1 SGHRS and CDR2 YFSETQ. The CDR3 runs 14 residues. This CDR3 reads CASSLSGGDYGYTF. The DNA for the CDR3 is TGCGCCAGCAGCTTGTCAGGGGGCGACTATGGCTACACCTTC.

The chain combines TRBV2 with TRBJ1-1; D is unclear. Germline V CDR1 and CDR2: SNHLY, FYNNEI. CDR3 length: 10 amino acids. Trimming left V 3 bases short and J 8 bases short, with 4 bases between. For the CDR3, the DNA is TGTGCCAGCAGTGATGTAGAAGCTTTCTTT. It specifies CASSDVEAFF.

The J gene is TRBJ2-7, the V gene TRBV2; 10 nucleotides align to TRBD2. Unmatched junction bases numbered 0, after V lost 4 bases and J lost 0 bases. CDR1 is SNHLY and CDR2 is FYNNEI in the germline V gene. This CDR3 comprises 14 residues. CDR3 sequence (DNA): TGTGCCAGCAGTGCTAGCGGGAGCTCCTACGAGCAGTACTTC. This codes for CASSASGSSYEQYF.

The chain carries TRBV5-4 and TRBJ1-1; possible D gene TRBD1, 5 bases. Germline CDR1 reads SGHNT; CDR2 reads YYREEE (reference sequence). V lost 6 bases, J lost 1 base, and 10 bases lay in between. The CDR3 has 13 amino acids. CDR3 in amino acids: CASKRDSNTEAFF. CDR3 coding DNA: TGTGCCAGCAAACGGGACTCGAACACTGAAGCTTTCTTT.